Included here is one T cell receptor (beta chain) sequence, with context. The assay was immunoSEQ multiplex PCR, and TCRdb's table has in-frame clones only and misses some. This table has approximately 120,000 clones, 92% appearing once. Germline V gene sequence: CDR1 LGHNA, CDR2 YNFKEQ. The CDR3 is 15 amino acids. Trimming took 1 base from V and 8 from J, leaving 14 bases between them. The data were obtained in a study of blood T cell repertoires in COVID-19. The receptor's source is a man aged 45-65 years with COVID-19, enrolled during active disease. Sample: peripheral blood. V is TRBV4-2 and J is TRBJ1-4, with D possibly being TRBD1 (5 bases). The CDR3 DNA follows: TGTGCCAGCAGCCAAGTGGGGGGAGGAGGCGAAAAACTGTTTTTT. Encoded protein: CASSQVGGGGEKLFF.